Sequencing of this T cell receptor (beta chain) was carried out in a study of multiple sclerosis patients with progressive multifocal leukoencephalopathy. Repertoires were generated with immunoSEQ multiplex PCR, while TCRdb's copy carries only in-frame clones and drops some. Among 25,000 or so clones listed, around 93% were seen once. A note on this clone: This CDR3 is also generated by other DNA sequences in the sample.

The sample's time point: less than 15 months of natalizumab therapy. The TCR originated in a man aged 30 to 45 with multiple sclerosis. The sample was PBMCs, taken from a patient treated with natalizumab.

The CDR3 nucleotides read TGTGCCAGTAGTGAACAGATACTACGAGGGCAGTACTTC. This gives the protein CASSEQILRGQYF. The genes are TRBV19 and TRBJ2-7; D gene unclear. This CDR3 region has 13 residues. Germline loops: CDR1 LNHDA, CDR2 SQIVND (reference sequence). Trimming took 5 bases from V and 9 from J, leaving 17 bases between them.